This TCR beta chain was retrieved from a study of TIL therapy for anti-PD-1-resistant metastatic lung cancer. The overall study: Tumors were harvested before any PD-1/PD-L1 blockade. Tumors carried a median about 1.5 non-synonymous mutations per megabase.

Per germline, CDR1 SQVTM and CDR2 ANQGSEA. The CDR3 is made up of 11 amino acids. Comments on this clone: The germline gene is not matched at one end of the junction; a read error may be the cause.

Time point here: pre-treatment sample, taken before nivolumab and TIL therapy. This was the immunoSEQ v3 assay. Generated by immunoSEQ multiplex PCR, the TCRdb table keeps only in-frame clones and is missing some. The table lists just under 60,000 clones, 69% of them singletons. The chain has TRBV29-1 and TRBJ1-1, with a tentative D call TRBD1 (5 bases). The source of this sequence is a person aged 25-85 years with non-small cell lung cancer. This sample comprised blood, obtained at baseline. The chain's CDR3 is CSGQGYTGAFF. The CDR3 DNA sequence: TGCAGCGGTCAGGGTTACACTGGAGCTTTCTTT.